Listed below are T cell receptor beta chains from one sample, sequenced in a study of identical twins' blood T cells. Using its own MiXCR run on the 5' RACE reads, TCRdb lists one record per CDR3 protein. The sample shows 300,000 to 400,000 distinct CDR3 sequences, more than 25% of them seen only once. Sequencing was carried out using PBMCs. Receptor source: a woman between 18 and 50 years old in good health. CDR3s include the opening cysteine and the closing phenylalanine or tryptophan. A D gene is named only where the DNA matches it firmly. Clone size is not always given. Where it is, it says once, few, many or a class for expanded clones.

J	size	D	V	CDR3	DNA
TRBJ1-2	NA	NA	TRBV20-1	CSARTGYGYTF	TGCAGTGCTAGAACAGGTTACGGCTACACCTTC
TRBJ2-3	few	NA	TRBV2	CASSEMWAHPSTDTQYF	TGTGCCAGCAGTGAAATGTGGGCTCACCCTAGCACAGATACGCAGTATTTT
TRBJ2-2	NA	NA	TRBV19	CASSIPTNTGELFF	TGTGCCAGTAGTATACCCACCAACACCGGGGAGCTGTTTTTT
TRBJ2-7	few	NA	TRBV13	CASSLVTERYEQYF	TGTGCCAGCAGCTTAGTGACAGAGAGATACGAGCAGTACTTC
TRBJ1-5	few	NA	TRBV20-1	CSATTGSNQPQHF	TGCAGTGCCACTACAGGTAGCAATCAGCCCCAGCATTTT
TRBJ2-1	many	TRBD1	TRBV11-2	CASSLGPQGANEQFF	TGTGCCAGCAGCTTAGGTCCCCAGGGGGCGAATGAGCAGTTCTTC
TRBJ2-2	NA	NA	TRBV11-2	CASTGGGTGELFF	TGTGCCAGCACCGGTGGGGGGACGGGGGAGCTGTTTTTT
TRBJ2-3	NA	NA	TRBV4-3	CATFTRRDTQYF	TGCGCCACCTTTACCCGGAGAGATACGCAGTATTTT
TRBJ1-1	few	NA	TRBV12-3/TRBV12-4	CASSLGLGAEAFF	TGTGCCAGCAGTTTGGGCCTGGGCGCTGAAGCTTTCTTT
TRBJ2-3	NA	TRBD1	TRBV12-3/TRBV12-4	CAGSDSGQGGTQYF	TGTGCCGGCAGTGACTCGGGACAGGGAGGTACGCAGTATTTT
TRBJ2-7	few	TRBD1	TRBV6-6	CASSYSTGRSEQYF	TGTGCCAGCAGTTACTCGACAGGGCGGTCCGAGCAGTACTTC
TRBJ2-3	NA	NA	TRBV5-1	CASSPSGGGDTQYF	TGCGCCAGCAGTCCCTCAGGAGGGGGAGATACGCAGTATTTT
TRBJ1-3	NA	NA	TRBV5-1	CASSLEGKGNTIYF	TGCGCCAGCAGCTTGGAGGGGAAAGGAAACACCATATATTTT
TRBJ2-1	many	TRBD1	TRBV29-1	CSVAIAGGNEQFF	TGCAGCGTTGCTATCGCAGGGGGCAATGAGCAGTTCTTC
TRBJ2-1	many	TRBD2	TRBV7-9	CASSLLLAGVYNEQFF	TGTGCCAGCAGCTTGCTACTAGCGGGAGTATACAATGAGCAGTTCTTC
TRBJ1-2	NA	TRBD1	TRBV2	CASNDRRQGGYTF	TGTGCCAGCAACGATCGAAGACAGGGAGGCTACACCTTC
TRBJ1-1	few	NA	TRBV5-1	CASSLEVGEAFF	TGCGCCAGCAGCTTGGAGGTAGGAGAAGCTTTCTTT
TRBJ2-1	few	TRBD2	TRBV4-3	CASSQAYWAGASNEQFF	TGCGCCAGCAGCCAGGCGTACTGGGCGGGAGCGTCCAATGAGCAGTTCTTC
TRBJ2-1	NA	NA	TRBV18	CASSPIRANNEQFF	TGTGCCAGCTCACCTATCAGGGCCAACAATGAGCAGTTCTTC
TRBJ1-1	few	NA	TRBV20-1	CSVLRVENTEAFF	TGCAGTGTACTCCGGGTGGAGAACACTGAAGCTTTCTTT
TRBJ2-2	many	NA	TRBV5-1	CASSLQGNTGELFF	TGCGCCAGCAGCCTCCAGGGAAACACCGGGGAGCTGTTTTTT
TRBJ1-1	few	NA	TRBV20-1	CSATSGRGNTEAFF	TGCAGTGCCACGTCCGGTAGAGGGAACACTGAAGCTTTCTTT
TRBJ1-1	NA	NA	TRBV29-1	CSVGKGNTEAFF	TGCAGCGTTGGAAAGGGGAACACTGAAGCTTTCTTT